One sample yielded the 19 T cell receptor beta chains listed below, sequenced in a study of cytomegalovirus exposure and HLA in healthy donors. The primer mix had 60 Vbeta and 13 Jbeta primers. Repertoires were generated with immunoSEQ multiplex PCR, while TCRdb's copy carries only in-frame clones and drops some. In the table there are about 190,000 clones, roughly 80% of which are singletons. The sequenced sample consisted of PBMCs. The receptors stem from a woman aged 25 to 45 in good health and CMV-seropositive.

V usage is TRBV28 and J usage is TRBJ1-5, with 11 bases fitting TRBD1. J was trimmed by 7 bases and V by 7 bases; bases with no gene match: 12. Germline CDR1 reads MDHEN; CDR2 reads SYDVKM. The CDR3 spans 16 residues. This chain's CDR3 is CASTEGQGAGRQPQHF. The CDR3 DNA sequence: TGTGCCAGCACCGAAGGACAGGGGGCGGGTAGGCAGCCCCAGCATTTT.

The chain combines TRBV5-4 with TRBJ2-3; TRBD2 aligns across 7 bases. CDR1 and CDR2 (germline): SGHNT, YYREEE (reference sequence). V lost 4 bases and J lost 3; bases outside the gene matches: 11. The CDR3 totals 16 residues. The CDR3 here is CASSVGRAEWTDTQYF. The CDR3, as DNA: TGTGCCAGCAGCGTGGGGAGGGCCGAATGGACAGATACGCAGTATTTT.

The V call is TRBV5-6, the J call TRBJ2-7; 8 nucleotides line up with TRBD2. The CDR3 consists of 15 residues. The J segment lost 3 bases and the V segment lost 0 bases, leaving 5 bases of the junction unmatched. Germline V gene lookup returns CDR1 SGHDT and CDR2 YYEEEE. CDR3 sequence: CASSLGLAGFYEQYF. The CDR3 coding sequence is TGTGCCAGCAGCTTGGGATTAGCGGGATTCTACGAGCAGTACTTC.

This sequence joins TRBV10-2 and TRBJ1-1, with TRBD1 matching 7 bases. This CDR3 is built from 15 residues. With 3 bases clipped from V and 3 bases from J, the junction kept 7 bases outside the gene matches. The germline gives CDR1 WSHSY, CDR2 SAAADI. CDR3 sequence: CASSDPPDRDTEAFF. The DNA for the CDR3 is TGCGCCAGCAGTGACCCCCCTGACAGGGACACTGAAGCTTTCTTT.

The chain is built from TRBV7-9 and TRBJ2-7, with 7 positions matching TRBD1. CDR1 is SEHNR and CDR2 is FQNEAQ in the germline V gene (reference sequence). V was pared by 4 bases and J by 2 bases, with 11 bases of the junction left unmatched. This CDR3 is 16 amino acids long. Here the CDR3 reads CASSSLGQGVPYEQYF. The DNA of the CDR3 is TGTGCCAGCAGCTCCCTCGGGCAGGGGGTTCCCTACGAGCAGTACTTC.

The table lists this clone with a few counts. This chain links TRBV5-1 with TRBJ2-7; possibly TRBD2 for D (6 bases). The CDR3 loop spans 14 amino acids. CDR1 SGHRS and CDR2 YFSETQ come from the germline V gene. The V end lost 4 bases, the J end lost 7 bases, and 18 bases lay between the germline ends. The CDR3 protein is CASSTGHLAKEQYF. The CDR3 region has the DNA TGCGCCAGCAGCACCGGACATCTAGCGAAGGAGCAGTACTTC.

V usage is TRBV4-2 and J usage is TRBJ2-7; 7 bases are shared with TRBD2. V lost 0 bases and J lost 4; bases outside the gene matches: 9. Germline lookup yields CDR1 LGHNA and CDR2 YNFKEQ. CDR3 length: 16 residues. The CDR3 bases are TGTGCCAGCAGCCAAGAGTCCAGCGGGGAAGGATACGAGCAGTACTTC. Its protein is CASSQESSGEGYEQYF.

A single count supports this clone. V gene TRBV5-1 combines with J gene TRBJ1-3; no definite D call. Germline loops: CDR1 SGHRS, CDR2 YFSETQ. This CDR3 comprises 15 residues. The V gene lost 4 bases and the J gene lost 2 bases, with 13 bases spanning the gap. The CDR3 DNA is TGCGCCAGCAGCCCCGGGGTGGGGACTGGAAACACCATATATTTT. Its protein product is CASSPGVGTGNTIYF.

This chain links TRBV2 with TRBJ1-5; D might be TRBD1 (5 bases). The CDR3 is made up of 15 amino acids. From germline, CDR1 is SNHLY and CDR2 FYNNEI. V lost 8 bases and J 0 bases, leaving 14 bases between the germline ends. The CDR3 is CASWSGGSSNQPQHF. The DNA for the CDR3 is TGTGCCAGCTGGTCGGGGGGATCTAGCAATCAGCCCCAGCATTTT.

This clone turned up a few times. The chain links TRBV7-2 to TRBJ2-2; D is undetermined. Trimming removed 1 base from V and 2 bases from J, with 5 bases in between. The germline V gene has CDR1 SGHTA and CDR2 FQGNSA. The CDR3 contains 14 residues. CDR3 bases: TGTGCCAGCAGCTTAGGCGTAAACACCGGGGAGCTGTTTTTT. As protein: CASSLGVNTGELFF. Together with reference TRBV7-2 and TRBJ2-2, the CDR3 gives the full variable domain: GAGVSQSPSNKVTEKGKDVELRCDPISGHTALYWYRQSLGQGLEFLIYFQGNSAPDKSGLPSDRFSAERTGGSVSTLTIQRTQQEDSAVYLCASSLGVNTGELFFGEGSRLTVL.

V usage is TRBV5-5 and J usage is TRBJ2-1; the D gene is possibly TRBD2 (6 bases). The CDR3 consists of 14 residues. V was shortened by 0 bases and J by 6 bases, with 10 bases between the two germline ends. CDR1 and CDR2 (germline): SGHKS, YYEKEE (reference sequence). CDR3 region: CASSLGVSGNEQFF. The CDR3 DNA is TGTGCCAGCAGCTTGGGTGTTAGCGGCAATGAGCAGTTCTTC.

The rearrangement links TRBV18 to TRBJ2-1; TRBD1 matches at 8 bases. Germline V gives CDR1 KGHSH, CDR2 LQKENI. This CDR3 comprises 14 residues. J gave up 6 bases and V 2 bases, and 3 bases lay outside the gene matches. The CDR3 DNA follows: TGTGCCAGCTCACCAAGGACAGGGATCAATGAGCAGTTCTTC. It encodes CASSPRTGINEQFF.

This clone was found a few times. The chain links TRBV27 to TRBJ2-3; no definite D call. Deletions cut 4 bases from V and 2 bases from J, with 22 bases between. The CDR3 is 18 residues long. Germline V lookup: CDR1 MNHEY, CDR2 SMNVEV (reference sequence). In nucleotides, the CDR3 is TGTGCCAGCAGTTATCAAACCCCCCGCGGAGTCTTCACAGATACGCAGTATTTT. Translating it yields CASSYQTPRGVFTDTQYF.

The J gene is TRBJ2-2, the V gene TRBV11-2; 14 bases are shared with TRBD2. Germline assignment: CDR1 SGHAT and CDR2 FQNNGV. This CDR3 comprises 16 residues. The J segment lost 7 bases and the V segment lost 1 base, leaving 2 bases of the junction unmatched. CDR3 loop: CASSLVGLAGDGELFF. Here the CDR3 DNA reads TGTGCCAGCAGCTTAGTGGGACTAGCGGGAGACGGGGAGCTGTTTTTT.

This rearrangement joins TRBV7-8 to TRBJ2-3; D uncertain. This CDR3 region has 12 residues. CDR1 is SGHVS, CDR2 FQNEAQ, per germline. V lost 8 bases and J lost 0, with 6 bases in between. CDR3 nucleotide sequence: TGTGCCAGCTCACGGAGCACAGATACGCAGTATTTT. This encodes CASSRSTDTQYF.

The rearrangement joins TRBV5-4 to TRBJ2-5, with a weak D call TRBD2 (6 bases). The DNA end is more similar to TRBJ2-7, so the J call may be wrong. CDR1 and CDR2 from the germline V gene are SGHNT and YYREEE (reference sequence). The CDR3 consists of 17 residues. CDR3 bases: TGTGCCAGCAGCTTGGGCGGGACGGGCTCCCCAGGGTACGAGCAGTACTTC. Translation: CASSLGGTGSPGYEQYF.

The chain uses TRBV27 and TRBJ2-7; possibly TRBD1 for D (6 bases). The CDR3 extends over 15 amino acids. V was clipped by 5 bases and J by 3 bases, with 17 bases between them. The germline CDR1 and CDR2 sequences are MNHEY and SMNVEV (reference sequence). As DNA, the CDR3 is TGTGCCAGCAGTCCAAGAACAGGGACAAGCTACGAGCAGTACTTC. As protein: CASSPRTGTSYEQYF.

The sample holds one count of this clone. The gene calls are TRBV20-1 and TRBJ2-5, with D unresolved. Germline CDR1 reads DFQATT; CDR2 reads SNEGSKA (reference sequence). The CDR3 covers 10 residues. V was trimmed by 6 bases and J by 4 bases, leaving 6 bases between them. The CDR3 sequence: CSATVETQYF. DNA for the CDR3: TGCAGTGCCACGGTAGAGACCCAGTACTTC.

The genes are TRBV2 and TRBJ2-5; a weak D match, TRBD1 (5 bases). The J call may be faulty, since TRBJ2-7 better matches the DNA end. This CDR3 is 15 amino acids long. CDR1 and CDR2 (germline): SNHLY, FYNNEI. CDR3 amino acids: CASSDFTGDSYEQYF. As DNA, the CDR3 is TGTGCCAGCAGTGATTTTACAGGCGACTCCTACGAGCAGTACTTC.